The 24 T cell receptor beta chains given below trace back to one sample, sequenced in a study of identical twins. MiXCR, applied by TCRdb to the 5' RACE reads, yields one record per CDR3 protein. The sample includes about 200,000 distinct CDR3 sequences, 6.5% of them seen just once. The same specimen was also included in a second study, on T cells expressing NK-cell markers.

Sequenced material: CD8+ T cells sorted from blood. Receptors were obtained from a woman under 30 in good health.

The sample holds a few counts of this clonotype. The V gene is TRBV12-3 or TRBV12-4, the J gene TRBJ2-3; D remains ambiguous. This CDR3 comprises 11 residues. V was trimmed by 1 base and J by 10 bases, leaving 6 bases between them. This CDR3 is CASSLGQAQYF. Written as DNA, the CDR3 is TGTGCCAGCAGTTTAGGGCAGGCGCAGTATTTT.

This clonotype was recorded at least ten times. This rearrangement joins TRBV27 to TRBJ2-7; D not resolved. Germline values: CDR1 MNHEY, CDR2 SMNVEV (reference sequence). Trimming cost V 2 bases and J 0 bases, with 8 bases left between them. The CDR3 length is 14 residues. This CDR3 reads CASSLVRSSYEQYF. The CDR3 nucleotides read TGTGCCAGCAGTTTAGTCAGGAGCTCCTACGAGCAGTACTTC.

This clonotype was seen ten or more times. The V gene is TRBV29-1, the J gene TRBJ2-2; possibly TRBD1 or TRBD2 for D (5 bases each). Germline values: CDR1 SQVTM, CDR2 ANQGSEA. CDR3 size: 15 residues. Trimming removed 6 bases at V and 3 bases at J, with 17 bases between. In DNA, the CDR3 is TGCAGCGTCCGTAGGGACCAAACGTACACCGGGGAGCTGTTTTTT. The encoded protein is CSVRRDQTYTGELFF.

The chain carries TRBV11-2 and TRBJ2-1, with D perhaps TRBD2 (6 bases). CDR1 and CDR2 from the germline V gene are SGHAT and FQNNGV. Trimming left V 0 bases short and J 6 bases short, with 33 bases between. The length of the CDR3 is 22 residues. The CDR3 loop reads CASSLDRPPKRGTARYFNEQFF. In nucleotides, the CDR3 is TGTGCCAGCAGCTTAGACCGTCCGCCGAAGCGCGGGACGGCACGTTACTTCAATGAGCAGTTCTTC.

Ten or more counts support this clonotype. The chain joins TRBV4-3 to TRBJ2-1; 7 bases align to TRBD2. CDR3 size: 14 residues. The J segment lost 8 bases and the V segment lost 3 bases, leaving 7 bases of the junction unmatched. CDR1 LGHNA and CDR2 YSLEER come from the germline V gene. As DNA, the CDR3 is TGCGCCAGCAGCCAGGGGGGGGAGGTGGATGAGCAGTTCTTC. It translates to CASSQGGEVDEQFF.

This rearrangement joins TRBV20-1 to TRBJ2-4; D call uncertain. This CDR3 is 13 amino acids long. Germline CDR1 and CDR2: DFQATT and SNEGSKA (reference sequence). Deletions cut 5 bases from V and 2 bases from J, with 10 bases between. The chain's CDR3 is CSADSMTKNIQYF. The DNA for the CDR3 is TGCAGTGCTGACTCAATGACCAAAAACATTCAGTACTTC.

This clonotype was seen a handful of times. The chain is built from TRBV7-2 and TRBJ1-6; possibly TRBD1 for D (6 bases). Trimming left V 5 bases short and J 2 bases short, with 16 bases between. This CDR3 has 17 residues. Germline V gives CDR1 SGHTA, CDR2 FQGNSA. CDR3 in amino acids: CASSRDPRDTYNSPLHF. The CDR3 bases are TGTGCCAGCAGCCGGGACCCCCGGGACACCTATAATTCACCCCTCCACTTT.

This clonotype was seen ten or more times. The gene calls are TRBV29-1 and TRBJ1-2; D may be TRBD1 (5 bases). This CDR3 has 12 amino acids. Trimming left V 5 bases short and J 8 bases short, with 15 bases between. Germline loops: CDR1 SQVTM, CDR2 ANQGSEA. CDR3 sequence: CSVPIRGGGYTF. The CDR3 nucleotides read TGCAGCGTTCCTATACGGGGGGGAGGCTACACCTTC.

This clonotype was counted a few times. The chain is built from TRBV7-9 and TRBJ2-1; no clear D. V dropped 1 base and J dropped 8 bases, with 6 bases sitting between them. The CDR3 spans 12 residues. Germline lookup yields CDR1 SEHNR and CDR2 FQNEAQ (reference sequence). The CDR3 bases are TGTGCCAGCAGCTTAGAGAGGCATGAGCAGTTCTTC. Translated, it gives CASSLERHEQFF.

The CDR3 nucleotides are TGTGCCAGCAGCTTAGTAGGGACTTCCCATGAAAAACTGTTTTTT. This sequence encodes CASSLVGTSHEKLFF. The genes are TRBV11-2 and TRBJ1-4, with D perhaps matching TRBD1 (5 bases). This CDR3 region has 15 residues. Germline V gives CDR1 SGHAT, CDR2 FQNNGV. V dropped 1 base and J dropped 6 bases, with 12 bases sitting between them.

CDR3 nucleotide sequence: TGTGCCAGCAGCTCCGACAGGGGGTATCACAATGAGCAGTTCTTC. As protein: CASSSDRGYHNEQFF. This sequence joins TRBV7-9 and TRBJ2-1; 9 bases are a match to TRBD1. Germline-derived CDR1 and CDR2 are SEHNR and FQNEAQ (reference sequence). V gave up 4 bases and J gave up 5 bases; unmatched junction bases: 6. This CDR3 is 15 amino acids long.

This rearrangement joins TRBV7-9 to TRBJ2-7; TRBD2 matches 12 bases. CDR1 and CDR2 (germline): SEHNR, FQNEAQ (reference sequence). Trimming removed 6 bases from V and 2 bases from J; junction bases left unmatched: 11. The CDR3 sequence is 17 residues long. In DNA form, the CDR3 reads TGTGCCAGCAGTTCTCGTACGACTAGCGGGGGAGCCTACGAGCAGTACTTC. Its protein product is CASSSRTTSGGAYEQYF.

The chain has TRBV30 and TRBJ2-1; unclear D gene. The V gene's germline CDR1 is GTSNPN and CDR2 SVGIG (reference sequence). CDR3 length equals 10 residues. V was shortened by 4 bases and J by 15 bases, with 13 bases between the two germline ends. CDR3 nucleotide sequence: TGTGCCTGGAACGAGAGTCATCGGTTCTTC. This translates into CAWNESHRFF.

A few counts support this clonotype. In nucleotides, the CDR3 is TGTGCCAGCAGCCTAGGGACAGCCCAAGATACGCAGTATTTT. Translation: CASSLGTAQDTQYF. The genes are TRBV5-6 and TRBJ2-3; 7 nucleotides line up with TRBD1. V shed 4 bases, J shed 5 bases, and the junction held 7 bases outside the gene matches. Germline loops: CDR1 SGHDT, CDR2 YYEEEE. This CDR3 is 14 amino acids long. Full variable domain (rest looked up from reference TRBV5-6 and TRBJ2-3): DAGVTQSPTHLIKTRGQQVTLRCSPKSGHDTVSWYQQALGQGPQFIFQYYEEEERQRGNFPDRFSGHQFPNYSSELNVNALLLGDSALYLCASSLGTAQDTQYFGPGTRLTVL.

This clonotype has at least ten counts. The chain combines TRBV25-1 with TRBJ2-3, with unresolved D. The CDR3 contains 14 residues. Germline V gene sequence: CDR1 MGHDK, CDR2 SYGVNS. Trimming shortened V by 0 bases and J by 6 bases, and 10 bases separated the two germline ends. CDR3 nucleotides: TGTGCCAGCAGTGAATATCGGCTCTTCGATACGCAGTATTTT. Translated, it gives CASSEYRLFDTQYF.

The chain recombines TRBV25-1 with TRBJ2-7; D not certain. Trimming pared 3 bases from V and 7 bases from J, leaving 7 bases between. The CDR3 spans 11 residues. The germline V gene encodes CDR1 MGHDK and CDR2 SYGVNS. CDR3 amino acids: CASSDKAEQYF. DNA of the CDR3: TGTGCCAGCAGTGACAAGGCGGAGCAGTACTTC.

The chain couples TRBV7-9 to TRBJ2-7; D possibly corresponds to TRBD2 (5 bases). V gave up 5 bases and J gave up 0 bases, with 11 bases separating them. Germline V gene data show CDR1 as SEHNR and CDR2 as FQNEAQ (reference sequence). The CDR3 is 14 residues long. CDR3 region: CASSPPTSSYEQYF. The DNA of the CDR3 is TGTGCCAGCAGCCCCCCCACTAGCTCCTACGAGCAGTACTTC.

This clonotype has just a few counts. V and J are TRBV12-3 or TRBV12-4 and TRBJ2-2; D remains unclear. The CDR3 contains 12 residues. V lost 7 bases, J lost 4 bases, and 7 bases lay in between. CDR3 region: CASIIGTGELFF. Written as DNA, the CDR3 is TGTGCCAGCATCATAGGCACCGGGGAGCTGTTTTTT.

This clonotype was observed many times. The genes are TRBV20-1 and TRBJ2-1; 8 nucleotides match TRBD2. V lost 6 bases to trimming and J lost 4 bases; unmatched junction nucleotides: 11. CDR1 DFQATT and CDR2 SNEGSKA come from the germline V gene (reference sequence). The CDR3 consists of 15 residues. This CDR3 reads CSARGPLAAYNEQFF. CDR3 sequence (DNA): TGCAGTGCCCGAGGTCCACTAGCGGCTTACAATGAGCAGTTCTTC.

This clonotype was found a few times. This chain links TRBV11-2 with TRBJ2-3; TRBD2 aligns across 12 bases. Germline V CDR1 and CDR2: SGHAT, FQNNGV. The CDR3 loop spans 18 amino acids. The trim removed 3 bases at V and 2 bases at J, leaving 9 bases unmatched. The DNA for the CDR3 is TGTGCCAGCAGCTTGGGCGGATGGACTAGCGGGACCACAGATACGCAGTATTTT. Amino acids: CASSLGGWTSGTTDTQYF. Drawing the rest from reference TRBV11-2 and TRBJ2-3, the complete variable domain is EAGVAQSPRYKIIEKRQSVAFWCNPISGHATLYWYQQILGQGPKLLIQFQNNGVVDDSQLPKDRFSAERLKGVDSTLKIQPAKLEDSAVYLCASSLGGWTSGTTDTQYFGPGTRLTVL.

The rearrangement joins TRBV18 to TRBJ2-7, with 8 bases aligning to TRBD1. Germline V gene data show CDR1 as KGHSH and CDR2 as LQKENI. With 2 bases clipped from V and 2 bases from J, the junction kept 5 bases outside the gene matches. There are 15 residues in the CDR3. The DNA of the CDR3 is TGTGCCAGCTCACCAGGACAGGGCAACCCCTACGAGCAGTACTTC. It codes for CASSPGQGNPYEQYF.

This clonotype has more than one count but fewer than ten. The rearrangement joins TRBV2 to TRBJ2-1; D perhaps matches TRBD2 (5 bases). The CDR3 is made up of 17 amino acids. Trimming cost V 6 bases and J 0 bases, with 18 bases left between them. CDR1 is SNHLY and CDR2 is FYNNEI in the germline V gene. In DNA form, the CDR3 reads TGTGCCAGCAGGGCCCCCCAGGAGGTTAGCTCCTACAATGAGCAGTTCTTC. This sequence encodes CASRAPQEVSSYNEQFF.

This clonotype was recorded many times. The chain joins TRBV7-8 to TRBJ2-2; 7 nucleotides agree with TRBD1. This CDR3 contains 15 residues. J lost 4 bases, V lost 5 bases, and 7 bases had no gene match. Germline-derived CDR1 and CDR2 are SGHVS and FQNEAQ. The CDR3 DNA sequence: TGTGCCAGCAGCACAGGGGCGGCGGGCACCGGGGAGCTGTTTTTT. This translates into CASSTGAAGTGELFF.

The chain recombines TRBV19 with TRBJ2-1; D remains ambiguous. Looked up from germline, CDR1 is LNHDA and CDR2 is SQIVND (reference sequence). V dropped 1 base and J dropped 5 bases, with 9 bases sitting between them. This CDR3 region has 14 residues. CDR3 coding DNA: TGTGCCAGTAGTATAGTTGCCCTAAACAATGAGCAGTTCTTC. It yields the protein CASSIVALNNEQFF. Full variable domain (rest looked up from reference TRBV19 and TRBJ2-1): DGGITQSPKYLFRKEGQNVTLSCEQNLNHDAMYWYRQDPGQGLRLIYYSQIVNDFQKGDIAEGYSVSREKKESFPLTVTSAQKNPTAFYLCASSIVALNNEQFFGPGTRLTVL.